This T cell receptor (beta chain) appears in the sequencing data of a study of vaccination effects on CD4 cells after COVID-19. Whole-study context: Sampling occurred a median 72 days post second dose, range 14 to 241.

The method was immunoSEQ multiplex PCR; TCRdb's version includes in-frame clones alone and lacks a portion of them. The sample shows under 25,000 clones, roughly 76% of them seen only once. Broader study findings: No early post-infection timepoints were available in the study, which also included few convalescent patients.

Expansion with viral peptide pools was applied to antigen-specific CD4+ T cells by the ViraFEST assay prior to sequencing. The culture ran for around nine days, and then CD4+ T cells were isolated. Of the BNT162b2 and mRNA-1273 vaccines, participants received two doses of one or the other. A note on this clone: The antigen is not known.

The CDR3 runs to 18 residues. J was trimmed by 4 bases and V by 6 bases; bases with no gene match: 13. Germline CDR1 is WSHSY and CDR2 is SAAADI. This clonotype was sampled from a human donor who received a COVID-19 vaccine. Some clones in this sample may be carry-over from other donors' samples. The starting material was CD4+ T cells from PBMCs cultured with SARS-CoV-2 spike peptides, obtained after COVID-19 vaccination. This chain uses TRBV10-2 with TRBJ2-2; TRBD2 agrees at 11 bases. For the CDR3, the DNA is TGCGCCAGCAGGGTCGACGATTATAGCGGGGGGGGCACCGGGGAGCTGTTTTTT. Translation: CASRVDDYSGGGTGELFF.